This TCR beta chain came from a study of blood T cell repertoires in COVID-19. Germline V gene sequence: CDR1 SGHAT, CDR2 FQNNGV. This CDR3 region has 12 residues. V was trimmed by 2 bases and J by 9 bases, leaving 7 bases between them. In the original processing: Estimates of nucleated cell counts were drawn from the amplification of reference gene primers. Produced via immunoSEQ multiplex PCR; TCRdb's table is partial and in-frame only. V and J calls plus clone size are reproduced from that table; the DNA served to infer D and trimming. The repertoire holds 100,000 to 110,000 clones, with 80% to 95% as singletons.

Sequencing input: peripheral blood. This chain joins TRBV11-2 and TRBJ2-2, with no clear D. The receptor was isolated from a man in his fifties with active COVID-19. The CDR3 reads CASSLRSRELFF. CDR3 bases: TGTGCCAGCAGCTTACGGTCGAGGGAGCTGTTTTTT.